These T cell receptor beta chains were read from a single sample in a study of molecular identifiers for immune sequencing clone quantification. TCRdb re-called the PCR reads with MiXCR, one entry per CDR3 protein. Here the sample spans about 630,000 distinct CDR3 sequences, roughly 27% being singletons. Sequenced material: naive CD8+ T cells from blood, with Jurkat cell RNA spiked in. The receptors were gathered from a human donor in good health. Some libraries in this study had Jurkat cell RNA spiked in. CDR3s leave out the opening cysteine and the closing phenylalanine or tryptophan. Fields, in order: CDR3 length, D gene, V gene, CDR3 protein. A D gene is named only where the DNA matches it firmly.

len: 13; d_gene: NA; v_gene: TRBV7-2; CDR3aa: ASSLVSGKLNTQY
len: 14; d_gene: TRBD2; v_gene: TRBV7-7; CDR3aa: ASSLSPSGSVGEQY
len: 11; d_gene: NA; v_gene: TRBV28; CDR3aa: ASSWDINEKLF
len: 11; d_gene: NA; v_gene: TRBV5-6; CDR3aa: ASSTQAAYEQY
len: 14; d_gene: NA; v_gene: TRBV24-1; CDR3aa: ATSDFKIRDPGELF
len: 13; d_gene: NA; v_gene: TRBV23-1; CDR3aa: ASRHPGRGNYEQY
len: 16; d_gene: NA; v_gene: TRBV5-4; CDR3aa: ASSLALEEGAVGYEQY
len: 10; d_gene: NA; v_gene: TRBV7-8; CDR3aa: ASSALVPEQY
len: 13; d_gene: NA; v_gene: TRBV7-6; CDR3aa: ASSPGSSVGDTIY
len: 13; d_gene: NA; v_gene: TRBV5-1; CDR3aa: ASRPDTSEGYEQY
len: 13; d_gene: NA; v_gene: TRBV5-4; CDR3aa: ASSSEPEGFSRQY
len: 12; d_gene: TRBD1; v_gene: TRBV20-1; CDR3aa: STIDGQGRTEAV
len: 15; d_gene: TRBD2; v_gene: TRBV4-3; CDR3aa: ASSQDQVTSGTGTQY
len: 9; d_gene: NA; v_gene: TRBV29-1; CDR3aa: SVWDSYEQC